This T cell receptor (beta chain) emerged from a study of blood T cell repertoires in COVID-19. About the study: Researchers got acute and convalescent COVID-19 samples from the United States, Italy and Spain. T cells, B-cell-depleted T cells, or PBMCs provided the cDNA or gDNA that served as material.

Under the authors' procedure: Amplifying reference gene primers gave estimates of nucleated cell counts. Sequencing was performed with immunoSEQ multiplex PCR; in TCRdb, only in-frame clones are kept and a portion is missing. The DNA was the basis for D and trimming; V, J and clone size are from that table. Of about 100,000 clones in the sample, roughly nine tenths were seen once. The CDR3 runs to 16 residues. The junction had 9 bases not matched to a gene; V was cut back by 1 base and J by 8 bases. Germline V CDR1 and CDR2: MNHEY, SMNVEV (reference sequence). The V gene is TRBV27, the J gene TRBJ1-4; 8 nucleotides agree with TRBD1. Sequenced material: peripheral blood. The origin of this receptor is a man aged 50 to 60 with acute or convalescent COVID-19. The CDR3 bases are TGTGCCAGCAGTTTATGGGCAGGGGGCGGCCGGGAAAAACTGTTTTTT. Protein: CASSLWAGGGREKLFF.